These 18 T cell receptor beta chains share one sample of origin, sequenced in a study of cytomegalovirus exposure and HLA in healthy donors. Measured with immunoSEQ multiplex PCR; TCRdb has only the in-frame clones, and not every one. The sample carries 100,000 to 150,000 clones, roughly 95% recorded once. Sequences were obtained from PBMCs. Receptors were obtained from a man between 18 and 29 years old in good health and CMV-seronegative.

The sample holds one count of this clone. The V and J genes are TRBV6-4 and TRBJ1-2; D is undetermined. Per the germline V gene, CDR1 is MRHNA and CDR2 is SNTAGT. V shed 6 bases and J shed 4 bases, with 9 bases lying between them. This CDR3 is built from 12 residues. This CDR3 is CASSTKFYGYTF. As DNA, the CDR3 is TGTGCCAGCAGCACAAAATTCTATGGCTACACCTTC.

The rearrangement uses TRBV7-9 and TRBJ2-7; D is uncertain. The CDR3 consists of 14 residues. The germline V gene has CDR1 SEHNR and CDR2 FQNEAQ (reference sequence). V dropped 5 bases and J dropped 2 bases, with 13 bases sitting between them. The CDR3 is CASSPRLAPYEQYF. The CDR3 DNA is TGTGCCAGCAGCCCCCGACTGGCCCCCTACGAGCAGTACTTC. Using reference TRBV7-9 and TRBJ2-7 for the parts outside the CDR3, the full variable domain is DTGVSQNPRHKITKRGQNVTFRCDPISEHNRLYWYRQTLGQGPEFLTYFQNEAQLEKSRLLSDRFSAERPKGSFSTLEIQRTEQGDSAMYLCASSPRLAPYEQYFGPGTRLTVT.

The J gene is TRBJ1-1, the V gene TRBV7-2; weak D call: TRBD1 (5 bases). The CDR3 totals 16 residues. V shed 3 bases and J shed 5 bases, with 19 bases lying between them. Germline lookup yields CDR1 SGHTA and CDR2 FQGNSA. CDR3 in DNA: TGTGCCAGCAGCTTTCCCTCCGACAGTCCCCTAACTGAAGCTTTCTTT. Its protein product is CASSFPSDSPLTEAFF.

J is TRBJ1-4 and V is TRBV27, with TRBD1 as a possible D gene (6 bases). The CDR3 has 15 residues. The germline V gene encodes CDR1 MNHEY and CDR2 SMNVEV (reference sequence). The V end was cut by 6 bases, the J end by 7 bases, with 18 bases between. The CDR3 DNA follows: TGTGCCAGCAGCCTATTCCCGGCCAGGGGTGAAAAACTGTTTTTT. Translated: CASSLFPARGEKLFF.

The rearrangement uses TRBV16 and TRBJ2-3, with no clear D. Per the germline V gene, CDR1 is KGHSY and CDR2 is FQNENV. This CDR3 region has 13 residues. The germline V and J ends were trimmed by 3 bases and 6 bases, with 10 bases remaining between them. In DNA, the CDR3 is TGTGCCAGCAGCCAGGTCTTACAGGATACGCAGTATTTT. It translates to CASSQVLQDTQYF.

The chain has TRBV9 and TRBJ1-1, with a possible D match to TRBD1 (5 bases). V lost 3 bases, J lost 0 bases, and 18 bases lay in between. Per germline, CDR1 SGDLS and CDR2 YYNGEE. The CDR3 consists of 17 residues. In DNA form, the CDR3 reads TGTGCCAGCAGCGCCACGCGTTCTGGGGCAGTGAACACTGAAGCTTTCTTT. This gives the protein CASSATRSGAVNTEAFF. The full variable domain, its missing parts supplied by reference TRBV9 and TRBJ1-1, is DSGVTQTPKHLITATGQRVTLRCSPRSGDLSVYWYQQSLDQGLQFLIQYYNGEERAKGNILERFSAQQFPDLHSELNLSSLELGDSALYFCASSATRSGAVNTEAFFGQGTRLTVV.

The CDR3 spells CASSPGPHRGAFF. The CDR3 DNA sequence: TGTGCCAGCAGTCCTGGGCCGCACCGGGGAGCTTTCTTT. The V call is TRBV28, the J call TRBJ1-1; no definite D call. Trimming stripped 5 bases from V and 10 bases from J, with 17 bases between. The CDR3 has 13 residues. From germline, CDR1 is MDHEN and CDR2 SYDVKM.

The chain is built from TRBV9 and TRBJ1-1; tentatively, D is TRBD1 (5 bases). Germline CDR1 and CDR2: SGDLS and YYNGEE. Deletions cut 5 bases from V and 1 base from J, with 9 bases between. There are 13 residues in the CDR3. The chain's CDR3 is CASRGGGNTEAFF. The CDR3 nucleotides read TGTGCCAGCAGGGGCGGGGGGAACACTGAAGCTTTCTTT.

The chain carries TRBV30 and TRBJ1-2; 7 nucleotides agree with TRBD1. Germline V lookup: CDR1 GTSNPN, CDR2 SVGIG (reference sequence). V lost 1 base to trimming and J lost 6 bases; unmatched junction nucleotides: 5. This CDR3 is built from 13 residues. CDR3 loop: CAWSERGRDGYTF. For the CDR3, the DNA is TGTGCCTGGAGTGAGAGGGGGCGCGATGGCTACACCTTC.

The CDR3 region has the DNA TGTGCCAGCAGCAAGGGACTAGCGGGAGCTGATGAGCAGTTCTTC. It yields the protein CASSKGLAGADEQFF. The chain uses TRBV4-2 and TRBJ2-1; 14 positions agree with TRBD2. V shed 5 bases and J 8 bases; nucleotides not matched to a gene: 5. The CDR3 covers 15 residues. Looked up from germline, CDR1 is LGHNA and CDR2 is YNFKEQ.

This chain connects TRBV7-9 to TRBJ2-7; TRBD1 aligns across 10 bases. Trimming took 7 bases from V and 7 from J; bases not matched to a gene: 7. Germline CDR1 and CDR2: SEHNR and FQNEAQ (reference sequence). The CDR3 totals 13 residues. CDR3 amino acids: CASNRQGAREQYF. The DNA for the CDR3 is TGTGCCAGCAACCGACAGGGGGCGAGAGAGCAGTACTTC.

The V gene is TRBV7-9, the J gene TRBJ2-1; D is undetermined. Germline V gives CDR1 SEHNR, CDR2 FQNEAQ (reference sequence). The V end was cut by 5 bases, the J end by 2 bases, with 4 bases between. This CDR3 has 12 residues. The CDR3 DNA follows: TGTGCCAGCAGCATCGCCTACAATGAGCAGTTCTTC. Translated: CASSIAYNEQFF.

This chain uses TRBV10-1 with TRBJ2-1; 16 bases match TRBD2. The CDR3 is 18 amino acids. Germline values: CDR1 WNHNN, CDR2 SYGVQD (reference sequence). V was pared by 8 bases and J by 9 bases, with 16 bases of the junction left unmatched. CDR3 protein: CASPSGTSGREGRGEQFF. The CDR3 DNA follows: TGCGCCAGCCCTTCCGGGACTAGCGGGAGGGAGGGAAGGGGTGAGCAGTTCTTC.

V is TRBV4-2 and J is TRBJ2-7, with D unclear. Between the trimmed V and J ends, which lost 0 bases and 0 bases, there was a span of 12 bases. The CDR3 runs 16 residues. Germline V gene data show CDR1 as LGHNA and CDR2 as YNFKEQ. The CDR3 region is CASSQDITVASYEQYF. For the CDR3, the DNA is TGTGCCAGCAGCCAAGACATCACAGTTGCCTCCTACGAGCAGTACTTC.

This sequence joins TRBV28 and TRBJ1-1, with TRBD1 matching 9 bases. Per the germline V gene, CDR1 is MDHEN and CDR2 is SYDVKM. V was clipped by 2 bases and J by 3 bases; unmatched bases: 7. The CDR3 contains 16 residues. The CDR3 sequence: CASSLPGTGIDTEAFF. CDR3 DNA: TGTGCCAGCAGTTTACCCGGGACAGGGATTGACACTGAAGCTTTCTTT. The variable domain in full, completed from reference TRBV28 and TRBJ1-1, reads DVKVTQSSRYLVKRTGEKVFLECVQDMDHENMFWYRQDPGLGLRLIYFSYDVKMKEKGDIPEGYSVSREKKERFSLILESASTNQTSMYLCASSLPGTGIDTEAFFGQGTRLTVV.

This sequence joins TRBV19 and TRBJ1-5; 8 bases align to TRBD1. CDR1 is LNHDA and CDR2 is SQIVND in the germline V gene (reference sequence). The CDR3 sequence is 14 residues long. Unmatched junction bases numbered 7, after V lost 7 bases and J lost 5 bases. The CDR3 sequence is CASTGQENYQPQHF. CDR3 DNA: TGTGCCAGTACGGGACAGGAGAACTATCAGCCCCAGCATTTT. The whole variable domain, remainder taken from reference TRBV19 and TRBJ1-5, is DGGITQSPKYLFRKEGQNVTLSCEQNLNHDAMYWYRQDPGQGLRLIYYSQIVNDFQKGDIAEGYSVSREKKESFPLTVTSAQKNPTAFYLCASTGQENYQPQHFGDGTRLSIL.

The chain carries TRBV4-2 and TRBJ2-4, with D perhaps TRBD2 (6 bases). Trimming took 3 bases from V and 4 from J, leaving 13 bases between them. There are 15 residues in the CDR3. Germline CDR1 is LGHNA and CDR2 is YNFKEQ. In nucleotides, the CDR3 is TGTGCCAGCAGCCACCTCGATAGCGGAAAAAACATTCAGTACTTC. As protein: CASSHLDSGKNIQYF.

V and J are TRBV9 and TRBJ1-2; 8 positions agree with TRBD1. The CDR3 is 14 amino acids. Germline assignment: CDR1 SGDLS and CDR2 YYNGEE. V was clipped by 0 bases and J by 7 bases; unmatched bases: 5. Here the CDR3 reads CASSVVGQGSGYTF. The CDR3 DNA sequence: TGTGCCAGCAGCGTAGTAGGACAGGGAAGTGGCTACACCTTC.